Listed here are 8 T cell receptor beta chains from one sample, sequenced in a study of OX40 agonist ivuxolimab in advanced cancers. Only in-frame clones appear in the TCRdb table, and some are missing; sequencing was by immunoSEQ multiplex PCR. The profile shows under 65,000 clones, 87% of them singletons. The specimen was CD4+ or CD8+ T cells sorted from blood, collected in a trial of the OX40 agonist ivuxolimab. The receptors originated from an adult with an advanced solid tumor such as melanoma, head and neck, liver or kidney cancer.

A few counts support this clone. The gene calls are TRBV6-5 and TRBJ1-2, with D perhaps matching TRBD1 (6 bases). The ends were cut back, 8 bases at V and 4 bases at J, with 11 bases in the middle. Germline V gene data show CDR1 as MNHEY and CDR2 as SVGAGI. The CDR3 loop spans 12 amino acids. The CDR3 is CASPTRGYGYTF. CDR3 nucleotide sequence: TGTGCCAGCCCGACCAGGGGCTATGGCTACACCTTC.

The CDR3 DNA is TGTGCCAGCAGGGGCGGGGGCGCAGATACGCAGTATTTT. It translates to CASRGGGADTQYF. The chain couples TRBV7-9 to TRBJ2-3; possibly TRBD2 for D (7 bases). This CDR3 is 13 amino acids long. V lost 6 bases and J lost 4, with 11 bases in between. CDR1 is SEHNR, CDR2 FQNEAQ, per germline (reference sequence).

V gene TRBV6-5 combines with J gene TRBJ1-1; D gene unclear. CDR1 is MNHEY and CDR2 is SVGAGI in the germline V gene. V lost 2 bases to trimming and J lost 1 base, with 8 bases between them. The CDR3 consists of 14 residues. CDR3 protein: CASSYEAGNTEAFF. The DNA for the CDR3 is TGTGCCAGCAGTTACGAGGCGGGGAACACTGAAGCTTTCTTT.

CDR3 residues: CASSRQGETYEQYF. CDR3 coding DNA: TGTGCCAGCAGCCGACAGGGGGAAACCTACGAGCAGTACTTC. The rearrangement joins TRBV16 to TRBJ2-7, with TRBD1 matching over 9 bases. The V segment lost 4 bases and the J segment 2 bases; nucleotides outside the gene matches: 3. In germline, CDR1 is KGHSY, CDR2 FQNENV. This CDR3 contains 14 residues.

The gene calls are TRBV30 and TRBJ1-2, with D tentatively TRBD1 (5 bases). The germline gives CDR1 GTSNPN, CDR2 SVGIG (reference sequence). CDR3 length: 12 amino acids. The CDR3, as DNA: TGTTCTCAGGGTCGAATTTCGAGGGGCTACACCTTC. It yields the protein CSQGRISRGYTF.

This sequence joins TRBV11-2 and TRBJ2-3; possibly TRBD1 for D (5 bases). Germline CDR1 reads SGHAT; CDR2 reads FQNNGV. CDR3 length equals 16 residues. The V end lost 4 bases, the J end lost 3 bases, and 17 bases lay between the germline ends. The CDR3 region has the DNA TGTGCCAGCAGCTCAGGGTACCCCTTAGGTACAGATACGCAGTATTTT. It encodes CASSSGYPLGTDTQYF.

The gene calls are TRBV5-8 and TRBJ1-5; the D gene is possibly TRBD1 (6 bases). This CDR3 is built from 15 residues. Deletions cut 3 bases from V and 0 bases from J, with 10 bases between. Germline assignment: CDR1 SGHTS and CDR2 YDEGEE. The CDR3 loop is CASSSGQYSNQPQHF. The CDR3 DNA sequence: TGTGCCAGCAGCTCAGGACAGTATAGCAATCAGCCCCAGCATTTT.

The chain couples TRBV19 to TRBJ1-1; tentative D call: TRBD1 (6 bases). Germline CDR1 is LNHDA and CDR2 is SQIVND (reference sequence). The CDR3 length is 14 residues. Trimming took 1 base from V and 4 from J, leaving 10 bases between them. The CDR3 loop is CASSIAGGGTEAFF. In DNA form, the CDR3 reads TGTGCCAGTAGTATAGCGGGGGGCGGCACTGAAGCTTTCTTT.